This T cell receptor (beta chain) is from a study of T cells after yellow fever vaccination. The CDR3 extends over 13 amino acids. Germline values: CDR1 SGHTA, CDR2 FQGNSA. V shed 5 bases, J shed 3 bases, and the junction held 3 bases outside the gene matches. Study findings and constraints: Reappearance after the booster was observed for most primary-vaccination clones (about 97% CD4, approximately 90% CD8). Abundant contaminating clonotypes from the bulk population could appear in FACS-sorted repertoires.

This clonotype was found many times. Its antigen is still unknown. UMIs and a universal primer site were added when TCR cDNA was made by 5'RACE template switching. MiXCR, applied by TCRdb to the 5' RACE reads, yields one record per CDR3 protein. The table shows under 700,000 distinct CDR3 sequences, with 17% occurring only once. The sequence derives from a man younger than 35 who received the YFV17D yellow fever vaccine. The chain links TRBV7-2 to TRBJ2-5; TRBD1 matches at 7 bases. Sequencing used PBMCs, obtained roughly 5 days after the first yellow fever vaccination. As DNA, the CDR3 is TGTGCCAGCAGCAGGGACAGAAAAGAGACCCAGTACTTC. Protein product: CASSRDRKETQYF. The whole variable domain, filled in from reference TRBV7-2 and TRBJ2-5, reads GAGVSQSPSNKVTEKGKDVELRCDPISGHTALYWYRQSLGQGLEFLIYFQGNSAPDKSGLPSDRFSAERTGGSVSTLTIQRTQQEDSAVYLCASSRDRKETQYFGPGTRLLVL.